This T cell receptor beta chain was profiled in a study of PD-1 blockade in classical Hodgkin lymphoma. Study findings and constraints: Newly diagnosed patients and complete responders had comparable diversity at baseline. A significant rise in TCR diversity was seen by C4D1 for CD4+ cells but not for CD8+ cells.

This CDR3 has 12 amino acids. Trimming left V 5 bases short and J 1 base short, with 6 bases between. Germline V gene sequence: CDR1 SGHVS, CDR2 FNYEAQ. Details on this clone: Antigen unknown.

Every patient relapsed after autologous stem cell transplantation, and brentuximab vedotin exposure varied. Only in-frame clones appear in the TCRdb table, and some are missing; sequencing was by immunoSEQ multiplex PCR. The data show under 95,000 clones, about nine tenths seen once. The clonotype originates from a human donor with classical Hodgkin lymphoma. The sample in question was peripheral blood mononuclear cells (PBMCs), obtained before the second cycle of nivolumab. The chain couples TRBV7-6 to TRBJ2-7; no clear D gene. CDR3 amino acids: CASSTLSYEQYF. The CDR3 DNA reads as TGTGCCAGCAGCACTTTGTCCTACGAGCAGTACTTC. The full variable domain, completed using reference TRBV7-6 and TRBJ2-7, is GAGVSQSPRYKVTKRGQDVALRCDPISGHVSLYWYRQALGQGPEFLTYFNYEAQQDKSGLPNDRFSAERPEGSISTLTIQRTEQRDSAMYRCASSTLSYEQYFGPGTRLTVT.